These 20 T cell receptor beta chains came from one sample sequenced in a study of radiation and T cells in renal cell carcinoma. The protocol was immunoSEQ multiplex PCR, while the TCRdb copy is restricted to in-frame clones and leaves out a portion. The sample has some 150,000 clones; approximately 86% are singletons. The time point was: blood 4 weeks post-SBRT, at nephrectomy. Treatment in this sample: 15 Gy SBRT to primary tumor, nephrectomy 4 weeks later. The sample consisted of blood, taken from a patient whose treatment included radiotherapy and nephrectomy. Receptors originate from a woman aged 45-60 years with renal cell carcinoma.

This clone was counted a few times. The V and J genes are TRBV29-1 and TRBJ1-4, with D tentatively TRBD1 (5 bases). CDR1 SQVTM and CDR2 ANQGSEA come from the germline V gene. This CDR3 has 15 amino acids. V shed 4 bases and J shed 4 bases, with 16 bases lying between them. CDR3 sequence (DNA): TGCAGCGTTGCTCGGGCCGGCGGGGGTAATGAAAAACTGTTTTTT. Residues: CSVARAGGGNEKLFF.

The chain recombines TRBV27 with TRBJ1-2; TRBD1 might be the D (5 bases). The V end lost 2 bases, the J end lost 5 bases, and 6 bases lay between the germline ends. Germline V lookup: CDR1 MNHEY, CDR2 SMNVEV (reference sequence). The CDR3 covers 12 residues. The CDR3 nucleotides are TGTGCCAGCAGTTTAAAGGGGTATGGCTACACCTTC. This encodes CASSLKGYGYTF.

This clone showed up just once. The chain carries TRBV15 and TRBJ1-1, with 8 bases aligning to TRBD1. Per germline, CDR1 LNHNV and CDR2 YYDKDF (reference sequence). The V and J ends lost 0 bases and 3 bases, in that order; junction bases with no gene match: 3. This CDR3 is 15 amino acids long. The CDR3 coding sequence is TGTGCCACCAGCAGAGACCCGACAGGGGACACTGAAGCTTTCTTT. Protein: CATSRDPTGDTEAFF.

The V and J genes are TRBV19 and TRBJ2-7; no clear D gene. The CDR3 is 14 residues long. Trimming took off 5 bases at V and 7 bases at J, with 18 bases between the two ends. Germline values: CDR1 LNHDA, CDR2 SQIVND (reference sequence). CDR3 sequence (DNA): TGTGCCAGTAGTCCCGTTTCCACCGCCGTAGAGCAGTACTTC. Residues: CASSPVSTAVEQYF.

The rearrangement uses TRBV30 and TRBJ1-1; D is unclear. The CDR3 spans 14 residues. V shed 2 bases and J shed 11 bases, with 21 bases lying between them. The germline V gene has CDR1 GTSNPN and CDR2 SVGIG (reference sequence). CDR3: CAWSLGSFPRAAFF. The CDR3 region has the DNA TGTGCCTGGAGTTTGGGCAGTTTCCCCCGTGCGGCTTTCTTT.

This sequence joins TRBV6-5 and TRBJ1-3; TRBD1 might be the D (5 bases). The CDR3 totals 14 residues. With 6 bases removed from V and 2 bases from J, the gap between germline ends came to 11 bases. Germline loops: CDR1 MNHEY, CDR2 SVGAGI. For the CDR3, the DNA is TGTGCCAGCAGCCGGGGCTGGACTGGAAACACCATATATTTT. This translates into CASSRGWTGNTIYF.

The chain is built from TRBV7-2 and TRBJ2-5; 10 positions match TRBD2. This CDR3 is built from 16 residues. Germline V lookup: CDR1 SGHTA, CDR2 FQGNSA. The V and J ends lost 4 bases and 5 bases, in that order; junction bases with no gene match: 10. The CDR3 coding sequence is TGTGCCAGCAGCTCCCCTGCTAGCGGGAGCTATGAGACCCAGTACTTC. It specifies CASSSPASGSYETQYF. The full variable domain, rest sourced from reference TRBV7-2 and TRBJ2-5, is GAGVSQSPSNKVTEKGKDVELRCDPISGHTALYWYRQSLGQGLEFLIYFQGNSAPDKSGLPSDRFSAERTGGSVSTLTIQRTQQEDSAVYLCASSSPASGSYETQYFGPGTRLLVL.

V usage is TRBV25-1 and J usage is TRBJ1-6; 11 bases align to TRBD1. J gave up 8 bases and V 7 bases, and 7 bases lay outside the gene matches. Germline V CDR1 and CDR2: MGHDK, SYGVNS. The length of the CDR3 is 15 residues. Here the CDR3 reads CASTPRTGGHSPLHF. CDR3 coding DNA: TGTGCCAGCACTCCCCGGACAGGGGGCCATTCACCCCTCCACTTT.

The chain links TRBV27 to TRBJ1-5, with 8 bases matching TRBD1. The ends lost 0 bases at V and 2 bases at J; junction bases unmatched: 0. Germline V gives CDR1 MNHEY, CDR2 SMNVEV (reference sequence). The CDR3 extends over 15 amino acids. CDR3 nucleotides: TGTGCCAGCAGTTTATCGACAGGGGGCAATCAGCCCCAGCATTTT. As protein: CASSLSTGGNQPQHF.

The V and J genes are TRBV10-2 and TRBJ2-5, with 12 bases identical to TRBD2. V gave up 10 bases and J gave up 3 bases; unmatched junction bases: 3. Per the germline V gene, CDR1 is WSHSY and CDR2 is SAAADI. The CDR3 covers 13 residues. The CDR3 DNA reads as TGCGCCATCAGACTAGCGGGGGAAGAGACCCAGTACTTC. As protein: CAIRLAGEETQYF.

The chain has TRBV7-2 and TRBJ2-3, with D perhaps matching TRBD1 (5 bases). Germline V gene sequence: CDR1 SGHTA, CDR2 FQGNSA. There are 16 residues in the CDR3. Trimming shortened V by 4 bases and J by 3 bases, and 17 bases separated the two germline ends. CDR3 in DNA: TGTGCCAGCAGCTCCCGCTCAGGGTCTGGAACAGATACGCAGTATTTT. Protein: CASSSRSGSGTDTQYF. The full variable domain, rest sourced from reference TRBV7-2 and TRBJ2-3, is GAGVSQSPSNKVTEKGKDVELRCDPISGHTALYWYRQSLGQGLEFLIYFQGNSAPDKSGLPSDRFSAERTGGSVSTLTIQRTQQEDSAVYLCASSSRSGSGTDTQYFGPGTRLTVL.

This chain connects TRBV28 to TRBJ2-3, with D perhaps matching TRBD1 or TRBD2 (5 bases each). V lost 6 bases and J lost 8, with 18 bases in between. Germline V gene sequence: CDR1 MDHEN, CDR2 SYDVKM. The CDR3 has 14 amino acids. In DNA form, the CDR3 reads TGTGCCAGCAGCTCGGGACGTCAGGGCGGTACGCAGTATTTT. Translated: CASSSGRQGGTQYF.

V is TRBV5-1 and J is TRBJ2-5; unclear D gene. CDR1 and CDR2 from the germline V gene are SGHRS and YFSETQ. The V gene lost 4 bases and the J gene lost 2 bases, with 12 bases spanning the gap. This CDR3 has 14 residues. This chain's CDR3 is CASSLDPQQETQYF. DNA for the CDR3: TGCGCCAGCAGCCTGGACCCCCAACAAGAGACCCAGTACTTC.

As regards this clone: The junction departs from the called germline gene at one end, perhaps through a read error. The chain joins TRBV5-4 to TRBJ1-2, with D possibly matching TRBD1 (5 bases). The CDR3 consists of 15 residues. CDR1 SGHNT and CDR2 YYREEE come from the germline V gene (reference sequence). CDR3 sequence: CASSQGPNRSGGYTF. The DNA of the CDR3 is TGCGCCAGCAGCCAAGGTCCTAACAGGTCGGGTGGCTACACCTTC.

V is TRBV6-5 and J is TRBJ1-2; weak D call: TRBD1 (5 bases). Germline loops: CDR1 MNHEY, CDR2 SVGAGI. The CDR3 has 13 amino acids. V lost 6 bases and J 0 bases, leaving 8 bases between the germline ends. The CDR3 reads CASREQANYGYTF. The CDR3 DNA sequence: TGTGCCAGCAGGGAACAGGCTAACTATGGCTACACCTTC.

The chain joins TRBV10-1 to TRBJ2-7; D not certain. The CDR3 covers 9 residues. Germline V gene sequence: CDR1 WNHNN, CDR2 SYGVQD (reference sequence). In nucleotides, the CDR3 is TGCGCCAGCAGTGCCTTGATTGAGGTC. Its protein is CASSALIEV.

This chain links TRBV4-2 with TRBJ2-3, with TRBD1 identical over 9 bases. The germline gives CDR1 LGHNA, CDR2 YNFKEQ. The CDR3 is made up of 15 amino acids. Trimming took 6 bases from V and 5 from J; bases not matched to a gene: 9. CDR3 protein: CASSEPGQGEDTQYF. CDR3 DNA: TGTGCCAGCAGTGAGCCGGGACAGGGTGAAGATACGCAGTATTTT.

To note about this clone: At one boundary the junction diverges from the germline segment, which might be a read error. The chain couples TRBV18 to TRBJ2-7, with 14 nucleotides matching TRBD2. The CDR3 runs to 17 residues. Germline V gene sequence: CDR1 KGHSH, CDR2 LQKENI. CDR3 nucleotide sequence: TGTGCCAGCTCTCCGGGACTAGCGGGAGACCGCTCCGACGAGCAGTACTTC. Translation: CASSPGLAGDRSDEQYF.

The chain joins TRBV27 to TRBJ1-1; 11 bases map to TRBD1. V dropped 2 bases and J dropped 6; count of bases not matched to a gene: 17. This CDR3 contains 19 residues. Germline loops: CDR1 MNHEY, CDR2 SMNVEV (reference sequence). The DNA of the CDR3 is TGTGCCAGCAGTTTAGGACAGGGGGCAGTAGAGGATTGGAGCGCTGAAGCTTTCTTT. Amino acids: CASSLGQGAVEDWSAEAFF.

The rearrangement joins TRBV11-2 to TRBJ1-1; possible D gene TRBD1, 5 bases. This CDR3 is 16 amino acids long. V lost 0 bases, J lost 2 bases, and 13 bases lay in between. CDR1 is SGHAT, CDR2 FQNNGV, per germline. The CDR3 here is CASSLDLPGLNTEAFF. For the CDR3, the DNA is TGTGCCAGCAGCTTAGATTTGCCAGGGCTCAACACTGAAGCTTTCTTT.